These 18 T cell receptor beta chains came from one sample sequenced in a study of shared clonotypes between healthy human individuals (dated by TCRdb to the early 2020s). Library creation used the immunoSEQ multiplex PCR assay. TCRdb took this table from immuneACCESS and kept in-frame rearrangements with V and J called. Such tables lack part of the clones; where checked against another copy, unresolved V genes explain under half of the gap, and the rest is unexplained. The sample data list a few hundred thousand clones, and 60% to 80% of these were observed just once. Approximately 12% of the sample is taken by the ten largest. The sequenced material came from memory CD4+ T cells sorted from blood. The meaning of the sample's cell subset or site label: CD45RA-negative fraction. These receptors came from a man younger than 45 in good health.

This sequence joins TRBV27 and TRBJ1-2; D is unclear. The V end was cut by 5 bases, the J end by 2 bases, with 6 bases between. The germline CDR1 and CDR2 sequences are MNHEY and SMNVEV (reference sequence). The CDR3 covers 12 residues. The DNA for the CDR3 is TGTGCCAGCAGTGCTACAAACTATGGCTACACCTTC. Its protein product is CASSATNYGYTF.

V usage is TRBV19 and J usage is TRBJ2-3; D remains unclear. The germline V gene has CDR1 LNHDA and CDR2 SQIVND (reference sequence). The CDR3 loop spans 11 amino acids. Trimming shortened V by 8 bases and J by 4 bases, and 7 bases separated the two germline ends. The CDR3 DNA is TGTGCCAGTCGGGCCGCAGATACGCAGTATTTT. This encodes CASRAADTQYF.

The chain has TRBV6-4 and TRBJ2-3; 10 bases are shared with TRBD2. CDR3 length: 16 amino acids. V trimming: 7 bases; J trimming: 4 bases; junction bases outside the gene matches: 11. The germline CDR1 and CDR2 sequences are MRHNA and SNTAGT. The CDR3 sequence: CASNTTRLAGADTQYF. CDR3 DNA: TGTGCCAGCAACACGACTCGGCTAGCGGGAGCAGATACGCAGTATTTT.

On this clone: At one of its ends the junction is not consistent with the germline gene, which may arise from a read error. The chain employs TRBV30 and TRBJ2-7, with TRBD2 matching 8 bases. Germline loops: CDR1 GTSNPN, CDR2 SVGIG (reference sequence). The CDR3 is made up of 12 amino acids. The CDR3 loop is CAWNRELTAGDF. The CDR3 DNA sequence: TGTGCCTGGAATCGCGAGTTGACAGCGGGAGACTTC.

The chain couples TRBV7-2 to TRBJ1-1; D ambiguous. From germline, CDR1 is SGHTA and CDR2 FQGNSA. This CDR3 region has 14 residues. V lost 3 bases to trimming and J lost 1 base, with 9 bases between them. The CDR3 loop reads CASSLYPGNTEAFF. In nucleotides, the CDR3 is TGTGCCAGCAGCTTGTATCCGGGGAACACTGAAGCTTTCTTT.

The chain uses TRBV18 and TRBJ2-7, with 9 positions matching TRBD2. The V gene's germline CDR1 is KGHSH and CDR2 LQKENI. The V segment lost 0 bases and the J segment 0 bases; nucleotides outside the gene matches: 6. This CDR3 has 17 amino acids. CDR3 DNA sequence: TGTGCCAGCTCACCACCGGAGACTAGCGGTCCCTCCTACGAGCAGTACTTC. It is translated as CASSPPETSGPSYEQYF. Full variable domain (remainder filled in from reference TRBV18 and TRBJ2-7): NAGVMQNPRHLVRRRGQEARLRCSPMKGHSHVYWYRQLPEEGLKFMVYLQKENIIDESGMPKERFSAEFPKEGPSILRIQQVVRGDSAAYFCASSPPETSGPSYEQYFGPGTRLTVT.

The chain carries TRBV5-4 and TRBJ2-1; TRBD1 aligns across 8 bases. Trimming took 3 bases from V and 8 from J; bases not matched to a gene: 13. The germline gives CDR1 SGHNT, CDR2 YYREEE (reference sequence). This CDR3 comprises 16 residues. The CDR3 loop reads CASSSADRALLDEQFF. CDR3 coding DNA: TGTGCCAGCAGCTCGGCGGACAGGGCCTTACTGGATGAGCAGTTCTTC.

CDR3 nucleotides: TGTGCCAGCTTCCGACAGGGACAGAACACTGAAGCTTTCTTT. It codes for CASFRQGQNTEAFF. The genes are TRBV21-1 and TRBJ1-1; TRBD1 reflects the table's D call only, with no check against the DNA. TRBV21-1 is an annotated pseudogene. This CDR3 comprises 14 residues.

To note about this clone: A read error may account for a junction end that differs from germline. The rearrangement uses TRBV11-3 and TRBJ2-7, with D hard to call. The CDR3 is 15 residues long. Germline CDR1 reads SGHNT; CDR2 reads YENEEA. The CDR3 protein is CASSLARARSHEQYF. The CDR3 DNA reads as TGTGCCAGCAGTTTAGCCAGAGCTCGGTCCCACGAGCAGTACTTC.

The chain joins TRBV11-3 to TRBJ2-2; 7 nucleotides agree with TRBD2. This CDR3 comprises 18 residues. V shed 5 bases, J shed 7 bases, and the junction held 19 bases outside the gene matches. Germline V gene data show CDR1 as SGHNT and CDR2 as YENEEA. The CDR3 spells CASSTRGLAGESIGELFF. CDR3 bases: TGTGCCAGCAGCACCCGTGGATTAGCGGGTGAAAGTATCGGGGAGCTGTTTTTT.

This clone was observed a single time. The chain joins TRBV19 to TRBJ1-1; D ambiguous. CDR1 and CDR2 from the germline V gene are LNHDA and SQIVND (reference sequence). The length of the CDR3 is 16 residues. Trimming took 3 bases from V and 1 from J, leaving 15 bases between them. The CDR3 DNA follows: TGTGCCAGTAGTATTGAGGAGGGCAGGCCGAACACTGAAGCTTTCTTT. Translating gives CASSIEEGRPNTEAFF. Full variable domain (remainder filled in from reference TRBV19 and TRBJ1-1): DGGITQSPKYLFRKEGQNVTLSCEQNLNHDAMYWYRQDPGQGLRLIYYSQIVNDFQKGDIAEGYSVSREKKESFPLTVTSAQKNPTAFYLCASSIEEGRPNTEAFFGQGTRLTVV.

This clone was seen many times. The DNA is left out, because the CDR3 cannot be placed on it with certainty; the CDR3 is given as TCRdb lists it. The rearrangement joins TRBV5-8 to TRBJ1-5; the table calls TRBD1, which could not be checked here. Germline assignment: CDR1 SGHTS and CDR2 YDEGEE. The CDR3 has 13 amino acids, counting both end residues. CDR3 sequence reads: CASSLVGISPSIF.

V usage is TRBV28 and J usage is TRBJ2-5; 8 bases are shared with TRBD2. The CDR3 spans 16 residues. CDR1 and CDR2 (germline): MDHEN, SYDVKM. Germline trimming cut 8 bases from V and 0 bases from J; bases unmatched to any gene: 11. The CDR3, as DNA: TGTGCCAGCGAATTAATAGCGGGGACATACCAAGAGACCCAGTACTTC. It codes for CASELIAGTYQETQYF.

The rearrangement links TRBV28 to TRBJ2-1; 9 bases are a match to TRBD2. The CDR3 is made up of 15 amino acids. Trimming took 3 bases from V and 4 from J; bases not matched to a gene: 4. CDR1 and CDR2 from the germline V gene are MDHEN and SYDVKM. CDR3 in DNA: TGTGCCAGCAGTTTGGAGGCGGGAGGGTACAATGAGCAGTTCTTC. It encodes CASSLEAGGYNEQFF.

V and J are TRBV7-2 and TRBJ2-7; tentatively, D is TRBD2 (6 bases). Germline values: CDR1 SGHTA, CDR2 FQGNSA. This CDR3 region has 15 residues. V lost 1 base, J lost 3 bases, and 13 bases lay in between. CDR3 sequence reads: CASSLGLAQLYEQYF. DNA for the CDR3: TGTGCCAGCAGCTTAGGGCTAGCGCAACTCTACGAGCAGTACTTC.

Points on this clone: A far larger clone is off by one base, so a read error is likely. Distinct nucleotide sequences in the sample also encode this CDR3. The V and J genes are TRBV20-1 and TRBJ2-7; D gene unclear. The CDR3 sequence is 10 residues long. Germline V gene lookup returns CDR1 DFQATT and CDR2 SNEGSKA (reference sequence). Trimming pared 3 bases from V and 5 bases from J, leaving 5 bases between. The CDR3 reads CSASDHEQYF. In nucleotides, the CDR3 is TGCAGTGCTAGTGATCACGAGCAGTACTTC.

The chain carries TRBV28 and TRBJ2-5; 9 bases are a match to TRBD2. Germline lookup yields CDR1 MDHEN and CDR2 SYDVKM. The CDR3 totals 17 residues. V shed 8 bases and J 4 bases; nucleotides not matched to a gene: 17. The CDR3 sequence is CASSGGGRAAGRETQYF. For the CDR3, the DNA is TGTGCCAGCTCAGGTGGCGGGAGGGCCGCAGGTAGAGAGACCCAGTACTTC.

This clone was seen ten or more times. The chain couples TRBV12-5 to TRBJ1-1; 8 nucleotides align to TRBD1. Germline CDR1 is LGHNT and CDR2 is FRNRAP. J lost 1 base, V lost 2 bases, and 0 bases had no gene match. The CDR3 spans 14 residues. The CDR3 bases are TGTGCTAGTGGTTTGCAGGGGGCGAACACTGAAGCTTTCTTT. Amino acids: CASGLQGANTEAFF.